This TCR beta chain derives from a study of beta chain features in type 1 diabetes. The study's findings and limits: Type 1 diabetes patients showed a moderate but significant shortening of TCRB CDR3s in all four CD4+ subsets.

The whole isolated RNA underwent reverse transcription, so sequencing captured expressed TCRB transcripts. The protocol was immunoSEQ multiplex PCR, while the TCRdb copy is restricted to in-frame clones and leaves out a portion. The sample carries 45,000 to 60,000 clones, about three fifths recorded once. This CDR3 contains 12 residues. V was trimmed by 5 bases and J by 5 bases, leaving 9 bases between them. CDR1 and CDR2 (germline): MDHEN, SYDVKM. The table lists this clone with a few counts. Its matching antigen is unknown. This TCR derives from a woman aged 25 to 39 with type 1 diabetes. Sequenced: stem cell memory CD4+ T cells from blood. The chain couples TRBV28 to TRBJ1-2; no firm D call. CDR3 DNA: TGTGCCAGCAGTCCTTCGTTATATGGCTACACCTTC. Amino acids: CASSPSLYGYTF.